The text below deals with one TCR beta chain. This sample is drawn from a study of control samples from healthy donors and cancer patients. J lost 2 bases, V lost 5 bases, and 10 bases had no gene match. Germline V CDR1 and CDR2: SGHTA, FQGNSA. The CDR3 loop spans 16 amino acids. The assay was immunoSEQ multiplex PCR, and TCRdb's table has in-frame clones only and misses some. This table holds some 51,000 clones, approximately 95% found once. This TCR came from a woman aged 18-30 years in good health. V and J are TRBV7-2 and TRBJ1-2; 8 bases line up with TRBD1. Material: blood. CDR3 in amino acids: CASSLHAGGANYGYTF. The CDR3 DNA follows: TGTGCCAGCAGCCTACACGCAGGGGGCGCAAACTATGGCTACACCTTC.